The 28 T cell receptor beta chains reported below all come from one sample, sequenced in a study of blood T cell repertoires in COVID-19 (dated by TCRdb to the early 2020s). Library preparation used the immunoSEQ multiplex PCR assay. What TCRdb holds here is the immuneACCESS table cut down to in-frame rearrangements. Part of the clones is not present; checked against another copy, under half of the missing clones reflect an unresolved V gene, and the others are unexplained. This sample is represented by 45,000 to 50,000 clones; roughly four fifths of them were singletons. The ten largest clones take up roughly 7% of the sample. The sequenced sample was peripheral blood. The receptors shown here come from a man aged 40-55 years with acute or convalescent COVID-19.

This CDR3 reads CASSPDSSEQYF. The DNA of the CDR3 is TGTGCCAGCAGTCCGGACAGCTCCGAGCAGTACTTC. The chain couples TRBV12-3 or TRBV12-4 to TRBJ2-7, with TRBD1 as a possible D gene (6 bases). The CDR3 runs to 12 residues. The V and J ends lost 5 bases and 6 bases respectively, with 11 bases between them.

The chain uses TRBV29-1 and TRBJ1-1; 10 bases agree with TRBD1. With V trimmed by 6 bases and J by 5 bases, 3 bases remained unmatched. Germline V gene lookup returns CDR1 SQVTM and CDR2 ANQGSEA. This CDR3 is 12 amino acids long. This CDR3 reads CSVGTGATEAFF. The CDR3 DNA reads TGCAGCGTCGGGACAGGGGCAACTGAAGCTTTCTTT.

The rearrangement joins TRBV24-1 to TRBJ2-3; the D gene is possibly TRBD1 (5 bases). With 5 bases removed from V and 2 bases from J, the gap between germline ends came to 13 bases. CDR3 length equals 15 residues. Germline CDR1 is KGHDR and CDR2 is SFDVKD. CDR3 in DNA: TGTGCCACCAGTGCGTCAAAGGGGTTCACAGATACGCAGTATTTT. Translated: CATSASKGFTDTQYF.

J is TRBJ2-2 and V is TRBV4-3; a weak D match, TRBD2 (6 bases). V lost 0 bases and J lost 7, with 18 bases in between. Germline V gene data show CDR1 as LGHNA and CDR2 as YSLEER. The CDR3 runs 17 residues. This CDR3 is CASSQEGGLYPYGELFF. The CDR3 nucleotides read TGCGCCAGCAGCCAAGAGGGGGGACTTTATCCCTACGGGGAGCTGTTTTTT.

This clone has just a few counts. The rearrangement links TRBV20-1 to TRBJ2-5; 9 bases agree with TRBD2. CDR1 is DFQATT, CDR2 SNEGSKA, per germline (reference sequence). V lost 3 bases and J lost 1; bases outside the gene matches: 9. The CDR3 covers 16 residues. The CDR3 here is CSASGLAGNLQETQYF. As DNA, the CDR3 is TGCAGTGCTAGTGGGCTAGCGGGGAACCTCCAAGAGACCCAGTACTTC.

This clone came up a few times. This chain links TRBV6-1 with TRBJ1-6; D is unclear. Per germline, CDR1 MNHNS and CDR2 SASEGT. The CDR3 contains 13 residues. V lost 6 bases and J 7 bases, leaving 10 bases between the germline ends. CDR3 nucleotides: TGTGCCAGCAGAGATACTGCAAATTCACCCCTCCACTTT. Its translation is CASRDTANSPLHF.

The J gene is TRBJ2-5, the V gene TRBV5-1; the match to TRBD1 covers 10 bases. J was trimmed by 5 bases and V by 4 bases; bases with no gene match: 5. CDR3 length: 14 amino acids. Germline CDR1 and CDR2: SGHRS and YFSETQ. Here the CDR3 DNA reads TGCGCCAGCAGCCATCGGACAGGGGGGGAGACCCAGTACTTC. It codes for CASSHRTGGETQYF.

This clone was seen just once. V is TRBV23-1 and J is TRBJ2-7; D not resolved. TRBV23-1 is identified as an open reading frame with a role that is uncertain. The CDR3 has 15 amino acids. V lost 0 bases and J lost 4, with 13 bases in between. The CDR3 DNA sequence: TGCGCCAGCAGTCAATCTTCCAGGTTGGTTTACGAGCAGTACTTC. Protein product: CASSQSSRLVYEQYF.

The genes are TRBV28 and TRBJ2-1, with 9 nucleotides matching TRBD2. J lost 4 bases, V lost 8 bases, and 9 bases had no gene match. Germline CDR1 and CDR2: MDHEN and SYDVKM. CDR3 length: 15 residues. Here the CDR3 reads CASQTAAGGYNEQFF. The CDR3 region has the DNA TGTGCCAGCCAAACAGCAGCGGGGGGTTACAATGAGCAGTTCTTC.

This chain uses TRBV10-1 with TRBJ2-4; 7 positions agree with TRBD1. V was pared by 0 bases and J by 7 bases, with 3 bases of the junction left unmatched. There are 14 residues in the CDR3. Germline CDR1 and CDR2: WNHNN and SYGVQD (reference sequence). CDR3 region: CASSESDRLNIQYF. For the CDR3, the DNA is TGCGCCAGCAGTGAGTCGGACAGGTTGAACATTCAGTACTTC.

The sample holds a few counts of this clone. CDR3 residues: CASSTTGGAFYEQYF. DNA of the CDR3: TGTGCCAGTAGTACCACGGGGGGTGCGTTCTACGAGCAGTACTTC. V and J are TRBV19 and TRBJ2-7; the match to TRBD2 covers 7 bases. The CDR3 has 15 residues. The V gene's germline CDR1 is LNHDA and CDR2 SQIVND (reference sequence). V was clipped by 4 bases and J by 3 bases; unmatched bases: 9. Filled out from reference TRBV19 and TRBJ2-7, the complete variable domain reads DGGITQSPKYLFRKEGQNVTLSCEQNLNHDAMYWYRQDPGQGLRLIYYSQIVNDFQKGDIAEGYSVSREKKESFPLTVTSAQKNPTAFYLCASSTTGGAFYEQYFGPGTRLTVT.

The rearrangement joins TRBV5-5 to TRBJ1-6, with 7 bases identical to TRBD1. Losses at the gene ends were 3 bases for V and 5 bases for J; bases not matched to a gene: 5. The CDR3 has 15 residues. Germline V gene data show CDR1 as SGHKS and CDR2 as YYEKEE (reference sequence). CDR3: CASSWQGEDNSPLHF. DNA for the CDR3: TGTGCCAGCAGCTGGCAGGGGGAGGATAATTCACCCCTCCACTTT.

V is TRBV10-3 and J is TRBJ2-7, with 7 bases that match TRBD1. The CDR3 sequence is 13 residues long. CDR1 is ENHRY and CDR2 is SYGVKD in the germline V gene. Losses at the gene ends were 10 bases for V and 1 base for J; bases not matched to a gene: 7. The CDR3 spells CATSRDSSYEQYF. CDR3 bases: TGTGCCACCTCAAGGGACAGTTCCTACGAGCAGTACTTC.

This rearrangement joins TRBV7-6 to TRBJ2-7; D not certain. This CDR3 contains 12 residues. Germline CDR1 reads SGHVS; CDR2 reads FNYEAQ. The germline V and J ends were trimmed by 0 bases and 6 bases, with 6 bases remaining between them. Here the CDR3 DNA reads TGTGCCAGCAGCTTAGCGGGCTCCGAGCAGTACTTC. Amino acids: CASSLAGSEQYF.

This clone was observed a single time. The genes are TRBV20-1 and TRBJ1-4, with D uncertain. Between the trimmed V and J ends, which lost 3 bases and 4 bases, there was a span of 6 bases. The CDR3 runs 12 residues. Germline CDR1 and CDR2: DFQATT and SNEGSKA (reference sequence). Written as DNA, the CDR3 is TGCAGTGCTAGTACAGATAATGAAAAACTGTTTTTT. Translation gives CSASTDNEKLFF.

The chain employs TRBV5-1 and TRBJ2-6; the D gene is possibly TRBD2 (6 bases). The germline gives CDR1 SGHRS, CDR2 YFSETQ. The CDR3 extends over 15 amino acids. The V end lost 0 bases, the J end lost 2 bases, and 6 bases lay between the germline ends. CDR3 protein: CASSLGRAGANVLTF. CDR3 nucleotide sequence: TGCGCCAGCAGCTTGGGGAGGGCTGGGGCCAACGTCCTGACTTTC.

This rearrangement joins TRBV30 to TRBJ1-1; D perhaps matches TRBD1 (5 bases). CDR1 GTSNPN and CDR2 SVGIG come from the germline V gene (reference sequence). The CDR3 is made up of 14 amino acids. V was trimmed by 5 bases and J by 4 bases, leaving 17 bases between them. In DNA, the CDR3 is TGTGCCTGGTTGACAGTTTCCCCCCGCACTGAAGCTTTCTTT. This translates into CAWLTVSPRTEAFF.

V is TRBV5-1 and J is TRBJ1-3, with a possible D match to TRBD1 (5 bases). V lost 1 base, J lost 4 bases, and 12 bases lay in between. Germline lookup yields CDR1 SGHRS and CDR2 YFSETQ. This CDR3 region has 15 residues. Here the CDR3 reads CASSLNGGMGNTIYF. CDR3 DNA: TGCGCCAGCAGCTTGAATGGGGGGATGGGAAACACCATATATTTT.

This clone was observed once. The chain employs TRBV4-1 and TRBJ1-1; the D is unclear. Germline V gene data show CDR1 as MGHRA and CDR2 as YSYEKL. The CDR3 length is 17 residues. V gave up 2 bases and J gave up 2 bases, with 18 bases separating them. The CDR3 region has the DNA TGCGCCAGCAGCCAATCTATACTACTGGTGAGAAACACTGAAGCTTTCTTT. It is translated as CASSQSILLVRNTEAFF.

The sample holds one count of this clone. The rearrangement links TRBV18 to TRBJ2-7, with TRBD2 matching over 12 bases. Trimming took 3 bases from V and 2 from J; bases not matched to a gene: 8. This CDR3 contains 17 residues. Germline lookup yields CDR1 KGHSH and CDR2 LQKENI. In DNA form, the CDR3 reads TGTGCCAGCTCACCGACTAGCGGGGGTCTCCATCCCTACGAGCAGTACTTC. Its translation is CASSPTSGGLHPYEQYF.

This chain uses TRBV6-5 with TRBJ1-6; TRBD1 matches 8 bases. Trimming at V came to 6 bases and at J to 10 bases, leaving 8 bases not matched to a gene. The CDR3 is 14 residues long. Germline-derived CDR1 and CDR2 are MNHEY and SVGAGI. CDR3 in amino acids: CASRQDRGRSPLHF. In DNA form, the CDR3 reads TGTGCCAGCAGACAAGACAGGGGTAGATCACCCCTCCACTTT.

The chain is built from TRBV5-8 and TRBJ1-5, with 7 bases fitting TRBD1. This CDR3 has 15 amino acids. J lost 4 bases, V lost 1 base, and 5 bases had no gene match. Looked up from germline, CDR1 is SGHTS and CDR2 is YDEGEE. The CDR3 loop reads CASSLIGGWNQPQHF. The CDR3 DNA is TGTGCCAGCAGCTTGATAGGGGGCTGGAATCAGCCCCAGCATTTT.

The chain joins TRBV6-5 to TRBJ2-3; D may be TRBD1 (6 bases). Per germline, CDR1 MNHEY and CDR2 SVGAGI. V lost 5 bases to trimming and J lost 8 bases, with 14 bases between them. The CDR3 extends over 13 amino acids. In DNA form, the CDR3 reads TGTGCCAGCAGTATTCAGGGGTTGAGTACGCAGTATTTT. It yields the protein CASSIQGLSTQYF.

In its sample, this clone was seen once. The V and J genes are TRBV12-3 or TRBV12-4 and TRBJ1-5; the D is unclear. Trimming cost V 3 bases and J 7 bases, with 7 bases left between them. The CDR3 has 12 residues. CDR3 in DNA: TGTGCCAGCAGTTTCGTTGAGCAGCCCCAGCATTTT. Amino acid sequence: CASSFVEQPQHF.

This rearrangement joins TRBV5-1 to TRBJ1-1, with 8 positions matching TRBD1. This CDR3 contains 17 residues. V lost 0 bases and J lost 5; bases outside the gene matches: 12. Germline lookup yields CDR1 SGHRS and CDR2 YFSETQ. CDR3 DNA: TGCGCCAGCAGCTTGGGTGTTGGGACAGGACGAGGGACTGAAGCTTTCTTT. Protein product: CASSLGVGTGRGTEAFF.

The chain employs TRBV27 and TRBJ2-5, with D maybe TRBD1 (5 bases). The germline CDR1 and CDR2 sequences are MNHEY and SMNVEV (reference sequence). CDR3 size: 17 residues. The ends were cut back, 5 bases at V and 2 bases at J, with 21 bases in the middle. The CDR3 DNA reads TGTGCCAGCAGTCCCCCTACGACACCTAGGGGACAAGAGACCCAGTACTTC. It specifies CASSPPTTPRGQETQYF.

This sequence joins TRBV3-1 (or the pseudogene TRBV3-2) and TRBJ2-1; weak D call: TRBD2 (5 bases). The germline V and J ends were trimmed by 5 bases and 3 bases, with 14 bases remaining between them. The CDR3 runs to 15 residues. Germline V gives CDR1 LGHDT, CDR2 YNNKEL (reference sequence). The CDR3, as DNA: TGTGCCAGCAGCGTTTTTGAGGGCGGCTACAATGAGCAGTTCTTC. Translating gives CASSVFEGGYNEQFF.

The chain couples TRBV20-1 to TRBJ1-2; TRBD1 agrees at 9 bases. Germline V lookup: CDR1 DFQATT, CDR2 SNEGSKA (reference sequence). This CDR3 has 10 residues. For the CDR3, the DNA is TGCCAAACAGGGGGCAGTGGCTACACCTTC. Its protein is CQTGGSGYTF.